This T cell receptor beta chain is from a study of response to subunit inactivated influenza vaccine. Trimming took 6 bases from V and 6 from J; bases not matched to a gene: 7. Germline V gene lookup returns CDR1 DFQATT and CDR2 SNEGSKA (reference sequence). This CDR3 has 14 amino acids. TCRdb re-called the RT-PCR reads through MiXCR, storing one row per CDR3 protein. Of more than 550,000 distinct CDR3 sequences listed, 10% to 12% are singletons. The same specimen was also included in a second study, on T cells expressing NK-cell markers. That source adds: Researchers built TCR beta cDNA using 5'RACE template switching with UMIs. In a handful of donors, these clonotypes also led the CD3+CD56-NKG2C+ fraction.

The sequence came from a man aged 45-65 years who received an inactivated influenza vaccine. The rearrangement uses TRBV20-1 and TRBJ2-2; 10 nucleotides line up with TRBD2. The sample was PBMCs from blood, taken on the day of vaccination. The CDR3 nucleotides are TGCAGTGCAGGGCTAGCGGGGGCCTCCGGGGAGCTGTTTTTT. Translated: CSAGLAGASGELFF.